The clone carrying this T cell receptor (beta chain) was observed a handful of times. What it binds is not known. These data come from a study of T cell repertoires in cytomegalovirus infection. Using its own MiXCR run on the reads, TCRdb lists one record per CDR3 protein. The table records 450,000 to 600,000 distinct CDR3 sequences, roughly a third of them present only once. This CDR3 has 17 residues. CDR1 LGHNA and CDR2 YSLEER come from the germline V gene. The ends lost 6 bases at V and 4 bases at J; junction bases unmatched: 17. This receptor was taken from a human donor in good health (CMV status not recorded). Some clones in this sample may be carry-over from other donors' samples. The V and J genes are TRBV4-3 and TRBJ2-5; 7 nucleotides line up with TRBD2. Sample: cultured PBMCs, taken from culture after CMV antigen stimulation. The CDR3 protein is CASSLTARGGLGETQYF. CDR3 in DNA: TGCGCCAGCAGTCTCACAGCGAGGGGAGGGTTGGGAGAGACCCAGTACTTC.